What follows describes a single T cell receptor (beta chain). Some clones are missing from TCRdb's copy, which holds only in-frame ones; the method was immunoSEQ multiplex PCR. The sample lists tens of thousands of clones; roughly 94% were seen once. This CDR3 is 15 amino acids long. CDR1 MDHEN and CDR2 SYDVKM come from the germline V gene. With 5 bases clipped from V and 7 bases from J, the junction kept 12 bases outside the gene matches. The data are from a study of T cell clonotyping in hematopoietic cell transplantation. The source of this sequence is a woman in her forties or fifties in good health. Some clones in this sample may be carry-over from other donors' samples. Sample: peripheral blood mononuclear cells. The chain carries TRBV28 and TRBJ2-3, with 7 bases that match TRBD2. As DNA, the CDR3 is TGTGCCAGCAGTATGGGGGGGGACCTCACTTATACGCAGTATTTT. Amino acid sequence: CASSMGGDLTYTQYF. The entire variable domain, with the rest obtained from reference TRBV28 and TRBJ2-3, is as follows: DVKVTQSSRYLVKRTGEKVFLECVQDMDHENMFWYRQDPGLGLRLIYFSYDVKMKEKGDIPEGYSVSREKKERFSLILESASTNQTSMYLCASSMGGDLTYTQYFGPGTRLTVL.